The clone carrying this T cell receptor (beta chain) is large in the sample. The CDR3 is made up of 15 amino acids. Germline-derived CDR1 and CDR2 are KGHSH and LQKENI. With 3 bases removed from V and 7 bases from J, the gap between germline ends came to 13 bases. The data derive from a study of blood T cell repertoires in COVID-19. Whole-study context: COVID-19 samples, acute and convalescent, were from the United States, Italy and Spain.

Methods used by the authors: Reference gene primer amplification gave nucleated cell count estimates. Measured with immunoSEQ multiplex PCR; TCRdb has only the in-frame clones, and not every one. The V and J calls and the clone size are those of that table, but D and trimming were determined from the DNA. Altogether roughly 220,000 clones are present, about 80% being singletons, with the ten largest covering roughly 3%. This clonotype was sampled from a woman aged 25-40 years who had recovered from COVID-19. Sequenced material: peripheral blood. The V call is TRBV18, the J call TRBJ1-6; weak D call: TRBD1 (6 bases). In nucleotides, the CDR3 is TGTGCCAGCTCACCTACAGGGAGCAGAAATTCACCCCTCCACTTT. Residues: CASSPTGSRNSPLHF.